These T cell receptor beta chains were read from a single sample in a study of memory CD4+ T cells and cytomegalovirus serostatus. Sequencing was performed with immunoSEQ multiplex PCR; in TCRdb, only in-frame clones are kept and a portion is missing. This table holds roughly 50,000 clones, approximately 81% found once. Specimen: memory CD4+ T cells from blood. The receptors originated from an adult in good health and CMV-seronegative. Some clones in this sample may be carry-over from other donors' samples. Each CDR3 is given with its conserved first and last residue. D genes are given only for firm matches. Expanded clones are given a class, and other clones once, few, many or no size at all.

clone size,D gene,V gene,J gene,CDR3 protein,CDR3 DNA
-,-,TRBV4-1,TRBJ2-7,CASSRELAYEQYF,TGCGCCAGCAGCCGGGAACTCGCCTACGAGCAGTACTTC
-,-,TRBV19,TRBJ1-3,CASSIETVRSGNTIYF,TGTGCCAGTAGTATCGAGACAGTTCGCTCTGGAAACACCATATATTTT
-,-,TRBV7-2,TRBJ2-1,CASSLEGQFF,TGTGCCAGCAGCTTAGAGGGGCAGTTCTTC
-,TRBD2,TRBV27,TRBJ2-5,CASSPLAGGEKTQYF,TGTGCCAGCAGTCCACTAGCGGGAGGGGAGAAGACCCAGTACTTC
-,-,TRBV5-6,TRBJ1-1,CASSHWDFSNTEAFF,TGTGCCAGCAGCCACTGGGACTTTTCGAACACTGAAGCTTTCTTT
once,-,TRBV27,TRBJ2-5,CASSFRARQETQYF,TGTGCCAGCAGTTTCCGGGCACGGCAAGAGACCCAGTACTTC
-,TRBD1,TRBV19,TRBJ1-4,CASSPRGQGLEKLFF,TGTGCCAGTAGTCCCCGAGGACAGGGGCTTGAAAAACTGTTTTTT
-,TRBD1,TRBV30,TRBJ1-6,CAWSVWGQNSPLHF,TGTGCCTGGAGTGTTTGGGGACAGAATTCACCCCTCCACTTT
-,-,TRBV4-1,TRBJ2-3,CASSLRSTDTQYF,TGCGCCAGCAGCCTTAGGAGTACGGATACGCAGTATTTT
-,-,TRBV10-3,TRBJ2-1,CAISAQGYNEQFF,TGTGCCATCAGTGCTCAGGGGTACAATGAGCAGTTCTTC
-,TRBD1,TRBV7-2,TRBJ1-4,CASSRDSTNEKLFF,TGTGCCAGCAGTCGGGACAGTACTAATGAAAAACTGTTTTTT
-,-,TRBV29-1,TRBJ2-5,CSVEQGWGETQYF,TGCAGCGTTGAACAGGGGTGGGGAGAGACCCAGTACTTC
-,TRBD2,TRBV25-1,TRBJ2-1,CASSDTGTSGSNEQFF,TGTGCCAGCAGTGATACCGGGACTAGCGGATCCAATGAGCAGTTCTTC
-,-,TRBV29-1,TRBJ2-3,CSVAPTDTQYF,TGCAGCGTTGCTCCCACAGATACGCAGTATTTT
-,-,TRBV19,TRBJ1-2,CASSGGAVYGYTF,TGTGCCAGTAGTGGAGGGGCGGTCTATGGCTACACCTTC
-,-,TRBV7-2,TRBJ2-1,CASSSPTGNEQFF,TGTGCCAGCAGCTCACCTACAGGGAATGAGCAGTTCTTC
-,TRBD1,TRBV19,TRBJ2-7,CASSRPGQAYYEQYF,TGTGCCAGTAGTAGACCTGGACAGGCTTATTACGAGCAGTACTTC
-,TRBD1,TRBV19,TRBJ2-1,CASGGQAGRSYNEQFF,TGTGCCAGTGGGGGACAGGCCGGCCGCTCCTACAATGAGCAGTTCTTC
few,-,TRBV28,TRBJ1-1,CASSKTVNTEAFF,TGTGCCAGCAGTAAGACAGTTAACACTGAAGCTTTCTTT
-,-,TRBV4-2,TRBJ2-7,CASSQEKSPFYEQYF,TGTGCCAGCAGCCAAGAGAAATCGCCATTCTACGAGCAGTACTTC
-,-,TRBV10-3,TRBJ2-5,CAISHGGAAGETQYF,TGTGCCATCAGCCATGGTGGAGCAGCCGGGGAGACCCAGTACTTC
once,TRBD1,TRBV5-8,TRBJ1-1,CAIFKGTGNTEAFF,TGTGCCATTTTCAAAGGGACAGGCAACACTGAAGCTTTCTTT
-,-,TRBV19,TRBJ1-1,CASSSGVAFF,TGTGCCAGTAGTAGTGGAGTAGCTTTCTTT
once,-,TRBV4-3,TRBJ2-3,CASSQGGRRLSDTQYF,TGCGCCAGCAGCCAAGGAGGCCGGCGGCTCTCAGATACGCAGTATTTT
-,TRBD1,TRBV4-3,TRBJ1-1,CASSARDRASATEAFF,TGCGCCAGCAGCGCACGGGACAGGGCGTCGGCCACTGAAGCTTTCTTT
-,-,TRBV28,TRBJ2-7,CASSLFYHEQYF,TGTGCCAGCAGTTTATTTTACCACGAGCAGTACTTC
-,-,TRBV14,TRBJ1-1,CASSQGVTTEAFF,TGTGCCAGCAGCCAGGGGGTGACCACTGAAGCTTTCTTT
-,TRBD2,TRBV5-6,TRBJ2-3,CASSAIGTSGLGTQYF,TGTGCCAGCAGCGCGATCGGGACTAGCGGGCTAGGTACGCAGTATTTT
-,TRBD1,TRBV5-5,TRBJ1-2,CASSQTGTVYGYTF,TGTGCCAGCAGCCAGACAGGGACAGTTTATGGCTACACCTTC
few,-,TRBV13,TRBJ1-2,CASSSTRQPWTNYGYTF,TGTGCCAGCAGTTCTACAAGACAGCCCTGGACCAACTATGGCTACACCTTC
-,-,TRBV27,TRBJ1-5,CASRRGGMLQPQHF,TGTGCCAGCCGTAGGGGGGGGATGTTACAGCCCCAGCATTTT
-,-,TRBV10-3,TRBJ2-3,CASRQADSTDTQYF,TGTGCCAGTAGACAGGCCGATAGCACAGATACGCAGTATTTT
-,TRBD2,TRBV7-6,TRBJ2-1,CASSRTSTEQFF,TGTGCCAGCAGCCGGACTAGCACTGAGCAGTTCTTC
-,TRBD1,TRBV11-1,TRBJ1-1,CASSLVVGTGNEAFF,TGTGCCAGCAGCTTAGTAGTTGGGACAGGAAACGAAGCTTTCTTT
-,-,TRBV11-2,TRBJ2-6,CASRPLSRSSGANVLTF,TGTGCCAGCAGACCTCTATCCAGGAGCTCTGGGGCCAACGTCCTGACTTTC
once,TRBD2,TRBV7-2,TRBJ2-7,CASSLGGTSGTYEQYF,TGTGCCAGCAGCTTAGGGGGGACTAGCGGAACTTACGAGCAGTACTTC
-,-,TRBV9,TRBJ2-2,CASSGSTEPNTGELFF,TGTGCCAGCAGCGGATCGACAGAACCGAACACCGGGGAGCTGTTTTTT
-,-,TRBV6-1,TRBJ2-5,CASSELRGSKETQYF,TGTGCCAGCAGTGAACTTAGGGGGTCTAAAGAGACCCAGTACTTC
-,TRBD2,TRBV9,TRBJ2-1,CASSPAGLAASSEQFF,TGTGCCAGCAGCCCGGCGGGACTAGCGGCCAGCAGCGAGCAGTTCTTC
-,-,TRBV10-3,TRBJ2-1,CAISEPLRPGAGSNEQFF,TGTGCCATCAGTGAGCCCCTAAGGCCGGGAGCCGGGTCCAATGAGCAGTTCTTC
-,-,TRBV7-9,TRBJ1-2,CASSLKVGYQYGYTF,TGTGCCAGCAGCTTAAAGGTGGGGTACCAGTATGGCTACACCTTC
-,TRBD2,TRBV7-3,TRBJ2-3,CASSRSPPLAGVTTTDTQYF,TGTGCCAGCAGCCGATCTCCCCCCTTAGCGGGAGTAACCACCACAGATACGCAGTATTTT
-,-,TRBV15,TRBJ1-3,CATSRIGLENTIYF,TGTGCCACCAGCAGGATCGGACTGGAAAACACCATATATTTT
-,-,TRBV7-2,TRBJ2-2,CASSTSGQYTGELFF,TGTGCCAGCAGCACTAGTGGGCAATACACCGGGGAGCTGTTTTTT
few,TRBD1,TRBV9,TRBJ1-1,CASSVDQQGGVGEAFF,TGTGCCAGCAGCGTCGACCAACAGGGGGGGGTTGGTGAAGCTTTCTTT
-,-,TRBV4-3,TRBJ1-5,CASSPAWGNQPQHF,TGCGCCAGCAGCCCAGCCTGGGGAAATCAGCCCCAGCATTTT
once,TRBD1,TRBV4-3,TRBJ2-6,CASSQDRSGANVLTF,TGCGCCAGCAGCCAGGACAGGTCTGGGGCCAACGTCCTGACTTTC
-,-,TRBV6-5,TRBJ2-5,CASSRPWGGHATQYF,TGTGCCAGCAGTCGCCCCTGGGGGGGCCACGCGACCCAGTACTTC
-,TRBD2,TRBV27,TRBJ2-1,CASSLGLAGTGEQFF,TGTGCCAGCAGCCTGGGACTAGCGGGAACCGGTGAGCAGTTCTTC
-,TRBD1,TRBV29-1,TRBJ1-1,CSVYRGGGTEAFF,TGCAGCGTTTACAGGGGTGGGGGAACTGAAGCTTTCTTT
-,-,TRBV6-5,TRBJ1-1,CASSNFAEAFF,TGTGCCAGCAGTAACTTCGCTGAAGCTTTCTTT
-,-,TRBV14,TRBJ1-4,CASSQGGRGGINEKLFF,TGTGCCAGCAGCCAAGGGGGAAGAGGTGGAATTAATGAAAAACTGTTTTTT